This T cell receptor beta chain is from a study of blood T cell repertoires in COVID-19. On the study more broadly: Sample material is recorded as cDNA or gDNA derived from T cells, B-cell-depleted T cells, or PBMCs.

V lost 5 bases to trimming and J lost 4 bases; unmatched junction nucleotides: 19. Looked up from germline, CDR1 is SGHVS and CDR2 is FQNEAQ. This CDR3 is 19 amino acids long. Assignments of participants to cohorts depended upon their own reported clinical history. In Cohort 3, a recovered donor had either two negative PCRs, clearance, or symptom resolution. In the source study's methods: Estimation of nucleated cell counts was performed using reference gene primer amplification. The repertoire was sequenced with immunoSEQ multiplex PCR; TCRdb's copy has only in-frame clones and lacks some. The D gene and trimming were derived from the DNA, and the V and J assignments and clone size from that table. Of under 350,000 clones listed, around nine tenths are singletons.

This TCR was recovered from a young woman who had recovered from COVID-19. Material for sequencing was PBMCs or T cells enriched from blood (not recorded which). The chain recombines TRBV7-8 with TRBJ1-3; 8 bases map to TRBD1. The CDR3, as DNA: TGTGCCAGCAGCCCAGCCGGACAGGGCGCCCTAAGAGGAGGAAACACCATATATTTT. It translates to CASSPAGQGALRGGNTIYF.